These 30 T cell receptor beta chains were all obtained from the same sample, sequenced in a study of T cells in tuberculosis. Time point indicated: new active TB diagnosis, blood taken before or within 7 days of starting treatment. TCRdb's table, derived via immunoSEQ multiplex PCR, lists solely in-frame clones and lacks some. Altogether under 50,000 clones are present, approximately 95% being singletons, with the ten largest covering about 4.5%. The source material was PBMCs, sampled at tuberculosis diagnosis. Every receptor here comes from an adult with tuberculosis.

The chain employs TRBV6-6 and TRBJ1-2; 9 bases fit TRBD1. Germline CDR1 reads MNHNY; CDR2 reads SVGAGI (reference sequence). V gave up 6 bases and J gave up 4 bases; unmatched junction bases: 6. CDR3 length equals 14 residues. The chain's CDR3 is CASSHGTGPYGYTF. For the CDR3, the DNA is TGTGCCAGCAGCCACGGGACAGGGCCCTATGGCTACACCTTC.

This chain links TRBV5-4 with TRBJ2-5; 7 nucleotides align to TRBD2. CDR1 is SGHNT, CDR2 YYREEE, per germline (reference sequence). Trimming removed 1 base from V and 2 bases from J; junction bases left unmatched: 5. The CDR3 is 15 amino acids. The CDR3 DNA is TGTGCCAGCAGCTTGAAGCGGGAACTGCAAGAGACCCAGTACTTC. It codes for CASSLKRELQETQYF.

This chain joins TRBV7-2 and TRBJ1-2; TRBD1 aligns across 9 bases. V gave up 5 bases and J gave up 8 bases; unmatched junction bases: 6. The CDR3 extends over 13 amino acids. Germline V gene sequence: CDR1 SGHTA, CDR2 FQGNSA. The CDR3 is CASSLTGGWGYTF. Here the CDR3 DNA reads TGTGCCAGCAGCCTTACAGGGGGCTGGGGCTACACCTTC.

This chain connects TRBV30 to TRBJ2-3; D call uncertain. The CDR3 has 14 amino acids. Germline V lookup: CDR1 GTSNPN, CDR2 SVGIG (reference sequence). Trimming took off 2 bases at V and 2 bases at J, with 11 bases between the two ends. CDR3 in DNA: TGTGCCTGGAGTAACGGGTTAAACACAGATACGCAGTATTTT. Translation: CAWSNGLNTDTQYF.

The chain couples TRBV10-1 to TRBJ2-7, with TRBD1 matching over 8 bases. This CDR3 has 15 amino acids. The germline V gene encodes CDR1 WNHNN and CDR2 SYGVQD (reference sequence). Unmatched junction bases numbered 5, after V lost 1 base and J lost 3 bases. Here the CDR3 reads CASSEFTGGSYEQYF. The CDR3 region has the DNA TGCGCCAGCAGTGAGTTTACAGGGGGAAGCTACGAGCAGTACTTC.

The chain combines TRBV30 with TRBJ1-2; D is perhaps TRBD1 (6 bases). The CDR3 loop spans 15 amino acids. CDR1 and CDR2 from the germline V gene are GTSNPN and SVGIG (reference sequence). Trimming took 0 bases from V and 5 from J, leaving 16 bases between them. CDR3 protein: CAWSVGQGSQYGYTF. CDR3 nucleotide sequence: TGTGCCTGGAGTGTCGGCCAGGGGTCCCAATATGGCTACACCTTC.

This clone has only one observation. The rearrangement joins TRBV4-2 to TRBJ2-5, with 8 bases fitting TRBD2. Germline assignment: CDR1 LGHNA and CDR2 YNFKEQ. The CDR3 is 15 residues long. J gave up 5 bases and V 2 bases, and 7 bases lay outside the gene matches. The CDR3: CASSQKAGGWETQYF. The CDR3, as DNA: TGTGCCAGCAGCCAAAAGGCGGGGGGCTGGGAGACCCAGTACTTC.

The chain recombines TRBV27 with TRBJ2-1, with 9 bases that match TRBD2. CDR3 size: 18 residues. V was pared by 7 bases and J by 0 bases, with 13 bases of the junction left unmatched. CDR1 and CDR2 from the germline V gene are MNHEY and SMNVEV (reference sequence). Here the CDR3 reads CASKVVSGGPSSYNEQFF. The CDR3 DNA reads as TGTGCCAGCAAGGTCGTGAGCGGGGGGCCTTCCTCCTACAATGAGCAGTTCTTC.

V and J are TRBV4-3 and TRBJ2-1; 8 bases align to TRBD2. Unmatched junction bases numbered 7, after V lost 6 bases and J lost 9 bases. This CDR3 comprises 13 residues. The germline V gene has CDR1 LGHNA and CDR2 YSLEER. CDR3 DNA: TGCGCCAGCAGTCGGGAGGGACGGGGTGAGCAGTTCTTC. Amino acid sequence: CASSREGRGEQFF.

This rearrangement joins TRBV7-2 to TRBJ1-2; D might be TRBD1 (5 bases). V shed 0 bases and J shed 3 bases, with 14 bases lying between them. This CDR3 spans 16 amino acids. From germline, CDR1 is SGHTA and CDR2 FQGNSA. The CDR3 DNA reads TGTGCCAGCAGCTTAGCGATTCGGGGGACGGACTATGGCTACACCTTC. It encodes CASSLAIRGTDYGYTF. Drawing the rest from reference TRBV7-2 and TRBJ1-2, the complete variable domain is GAGVSQSPSNKVTEKGKDVELRCDPISGHTALYWYRQSLGQGLEFLIYFQGNSAPDKSGLPSDRFSAERTGGSVSTLTIQRTQQEDSAVYLCASSLAIRGTDYGYTFGSGTRLTVV.

V is TRBV4-3 and J is TRBJ1-3, with D tentatively TRBD1 (5 bases). This CDR3 comprises 15 residues. The V end was cut by 3 bases, the J end by 2 bases, with 11 bases between. Germline V gene data show CDR1 as LGHNA and CDR2 as YSLEER. The CDR3 DNA follows: TGCGCCAGCAGCCAGAGCAGGGTTCCTGGAAACACCATATATTTT. Translating gives CASSQSRVPGNTIYF.

The chain recombines TRBV6-6 with TRBJ1-2; D is unclear. Looked up from germline, CDR1 is MNHNY and CDR2 is SVGAGI (reference sequence). Trimming shortened V by 3 bases and J by 7 bases, and 12 bases separated the two germline ends. CDR3 size: 13 residues. In DNA, the CDR3 is TGTGCCAGCAGTTATGACATCGCTGGTGGCTACACCTTC. Translation: CASSYDIAGGYTF.

The V and J genes are TRBV7-2 and TRBJ2-3; TRBD2 matches at 7 bases. Germline CDR1 is SGHTA and CDR2 is FQGNSA. The CDR3 runs to 16 residues. J gave up 2 bases and V 2 bases, and 7 bases lay outside the gene matches. The CDR3 region is CASSLLGGGNTDTQYF. Written as DNA, the CDR3 is TGTGCCAGCAGCTTACTCGGCGGGGGAAACACAGATACGCAGTATTTT.

The chain recombines TRBV7-2 with TRBJ1-2, with 9 bases aligning to TRBD1. Germline V CDR1 and CDR2: SGHTA, FQGNSA. J lost 6 bases, V lost 5 bases, and 10 bases had no gene match. The CDR3 extends over 15 amino acids. CDR3 sequence reads: CASSRLDRGYNGYTF. CDR3 coding DNA: TGTGCCAGCAGCCGACTAGACAGGGGGTATAATGGCTACACCTTC.

The CDR3 sequence: CASSITPGLGQYF. The DNA for the CDR3 is TGTGCCAGTAGTATCACTCCGGGGTTGGGGCAGTACTTC. The chain links TRBV19 to TRBJ2-7; the D gene is possibly TRBD2 (5 bases). Germline V CDR1 and CDR2: LNHDA, SQIVND (reference sequence). The V and J ends lost 3 bases and 9 bases respectively, with 15 bases between them. This CDR3 contains 13 residues.

In its sample, this clone was seen a few times. The V and J genes are TRBV7-9 and TRBJ1-5, with D possibly matching TRBD1 (5 bases). V was cut by 10 bases and J by 7 bases, with 29 bases left in between. The germline gives CDR1 SEHNR, CDR2 FQNEAQ (reference sequence). The CDR3 consists of 17 residues. Here the CDR3 reads CAKGPLAQEGIKQPQHF. The CDR3 DNA reads TGTGCCAAGGGTCCTCTGGCACAGGAGGGAATTAAACAGCCCCAGCATTTT.

The chain combines TRBV5-1 with TRBJ2-2; weak D call: TRBD2 (5 bases). From germline, CDR1 is SGHRS and CDR2 YFSETQ. Trimming pared 1 base from V and 7 bases from J, leaving 20 bases between. This CDR3 has 17 residues. CDR3 sequence reads: CASSLIKGPVSVGELFF. CDR3 sequence (DNA): TGCGCCAGCAGCTTGATAAAGGGCCCAGTTAGCGTCGGGGAGCTGTTTTTT.

This chain joins TRBV5-1 and TRBJ1-6; 9 nucleotides match TRBD1. Germline V gene sequence: CDR1 SGHRS, CDR2 YFSETQ. This CDR3 has 14 amino acids. J gave up 7 bases and V 5 bases, and 4 bases lay outside the gene matches. CDR3 coding DNA: TGCGCCAGCAGGGCTGGACAGGGGAATTCACCCCTCCACTTT. Translation gives CASRAGQGNSPLHF.

V and J are TRBV12-2 and TRBJ2-1; the table's D gene call, TRBD2, was not cross checked with the DNA. TRBV12-2 is tagged as a pseudogene. The CDR3 is 16 residues long. This CDR3 is CASRPWELKGYNEQFF. CDR3 in DNA: TGTGCAAGTCGCCCATGGGAGCTGAAAGGGTACAATGAGCAGTTCTTC.

The rearrangement joins TRBV5-1 to TRBJ1-5; TRBD1 might be the D (5 bases). Germline V gene lookup returns CDR1 SGHRS and CDR2 YFSETQ. Trimming left V 1 base short and J 5 bases short, with 10 bases between. This CDR3 has 14 amino acids. CDR3 sequence reads: CASSLSGLHQPQHF. The CDR3 DNA reads TGCGCCAGCAGCTTGTCAGGGCTCCATCAGCCCCAGCATTTT. Full variable domain (remainder filled in from reference TRBV5-1 and TRBJ1-5): KAGVTQTPRYLIKTRGQQVTLSCSPISGHRSVSWYQQTPGQGLQFLFEYFSETQRNKGNFPGRFSGRQFSNSRSEMNVSTLELGDSALYLCASSLSGLHQPQHFGDGTRLSIL.

This clone was recorded once. The chain couples TRBV30 to TRBJ1-5, with TRBD1 as a possible D gene (6 bases). The length of the CDR3 is 14 residues. Germline CDR1 reads GTSNPN; CDR2 reads SVGIG (reference sequence). Deletions cut 1 base from V and 3 bases from J, with 10 bases between. The CDR3 DNA sequence: TGTGCCTGGAGTGACAGGGCGGTCAATCAGCCCCAGCATTTT. It specifies CAWSDRAVNQPQHF.

The V and J genes are TRBV7-2 and TRBJ2-7, with D unclear. Trimming left V 1 base short and J 2 bases short, with 9 bases between. Germline V gene sequence: CDR1 SGHTA, CDR2 FQGNSA. CDR3 length: 14 amino acids. In DNA, the CDR3 is TGTGCCAGCAGCTTAGTATCCGTCCCCTACGAGCAGTACTTC. Translating gives CASSLVSVPYEQYF.

The CDR3 here is CASTSPVGGGNTGELFF. The CDR3 coding sequence is TGTGCCAGCACCTCCCCGGTTGGGGGGGGCAACACCGGGGAGCTGTTTTTT. The rearrangement links TRBV9 to TRBJ2-2, with D perhaps TRBD2 (7 bases). The CDR3 is 17 amino acids. The ends were cut back, 6 bases at V and 2 bases at J, with 20 bases in the middle. The V gene's germline CDR1 is SGDLS and CDR2 YYNGEE.

In this sample, this clone turned up once. The V and J genes are TRBV5-1 and TRBJ1-1; a possible D gene is TRBD1 (5 bases). V was clipped by 5 bases and J by 9 bases, with 14 bases between them. The CDR3 runs 12 residues. Germline V lookup: CDR1 SGHRS, CDR2 YFSETQ. CDR3 in DNA: TGCGCCAGCAGTCAGTCGGGGGACCAAGCTTTCTTT. Protein: CASSQSGDQAFF. The variable domain in full, with the rest retrieved from reference TRBV5-1 and TRBJ1-1, is KAGVTQTPRYLIKTRGQQVTLSCSPISGHRSVSWYQQTPGQGLQFLFEYFSETQRNKGNFPGRFSGRQFSNSRSEMNVSTLELGDSALYLCASSQSGDQAFFGQGTRLTVV.

The chain has TRBV28 and TRBJ1-5; no clear D gene. CDR1 MDHEN and CDR2 SYDVKM come from the germline V gene. Trimming pared 2 bases from V and 6 bases from J, leaving 8 bases between. The CDR3 length is 13 residues. As DNA, the CDR3 is TGTGCCAGCAGTTTAAGTGAGGTTCAGCCCCAGCATTTT. This translates into CASSLSEVQPQHF.

This rearrangement joins TRBV7-6 to TRBJ1-1; D gene unclear. V was trimmed by 2 bases and J by 1 base, leaving 11 bases between them. CDR1 is SGHVS and CDR2 is FNYEAQ in the germline V gene. CDR3 size: 15 residues. DNA for the CDR3: TGTGCCAGCAGCTTAACTGACGAGGGGAACACTGAAGCTTTCTTT. This translates into CASSLTDEGNTEAFF.

The J gene is TRBJ1-1, the V gene TRBV19; TRBD1 might be the D (5 bases). This CDR3 has 15 amino acids. Germline-derived CDR1 and CDR2 are LNHDA and SQIVND (reference sequence). Deletions cut 4 bases from V and 7 bases from J, with 19 bases between. CDR3 loop: CASSTARGTYDEAFF. The CDR3 DNA reads TGTGCCAGTAGTACCGCACGAGGGACTTATGATGAAGCTTTCTTT.

The chain links TRBV27 to TRBJ2-7; TRBD1 aligns across 8 bases. The CDR3 runs 15 residues. The germline gives CDR1 MNHEY, CDR2 SMNVEV (reference sequence). J gave up 2 bases and V 5 bases, and 8 bases lay outside the gene matches. The chain's CDR3 is CASSPLGQGTYEQYF. The CDR3 coding sequence is TGTGCCAGCAGTCCCCTCGGACAGGGAACCTACGAGCAGTACTTC.

This sequence joins TRBV11-2 and TRBJ1-4; possibly TRBD1 for D (6 bases). The CDR3 has 15 residues. Germline CDR1 SGHAT, CDR2 FQNNGV. V was trimmed by 7 bases and J by 1 base, leaving 13 bases between them. Here the CDR3 DNA reads TGTGCCAGCACCCCGGGGGGCGGAACTAATGAAAAACTGTTTTTT. This translates into CASTPGGGTNEKLFF.

The rearrangement joins TRBV6-1 to TRBJ1-5; a possible D gene is TRBD1 (5 bases). Between the trimmed V and J ends, which lost 1 base and 4 bases, there was a span of 11 bases. Germline V CDR1 and CDR2: MNHNS, SASEGT. The CDR3 is made up of 15 amino acids. The CDR3 nucleotides read TGTGCCAGCAGTGAAGGATTGGGGGGGAATCAGCCCCAGCATTTT. It specifies CASSEGLGGNQPQHF.